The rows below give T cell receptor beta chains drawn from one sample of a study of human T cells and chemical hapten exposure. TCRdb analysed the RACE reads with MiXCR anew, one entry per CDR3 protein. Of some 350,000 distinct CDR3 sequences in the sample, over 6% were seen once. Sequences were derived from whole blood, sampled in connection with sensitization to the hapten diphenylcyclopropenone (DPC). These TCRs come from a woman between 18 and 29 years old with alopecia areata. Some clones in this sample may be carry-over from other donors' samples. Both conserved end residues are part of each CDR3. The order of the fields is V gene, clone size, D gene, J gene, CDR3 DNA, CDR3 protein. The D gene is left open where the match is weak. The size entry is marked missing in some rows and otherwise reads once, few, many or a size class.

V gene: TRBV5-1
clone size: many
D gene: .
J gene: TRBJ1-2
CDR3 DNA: TGCGCCAGCAGCTTTCAAGGGCGGGATGGCTACACCTTC
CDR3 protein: CASSFQGRDGYTF

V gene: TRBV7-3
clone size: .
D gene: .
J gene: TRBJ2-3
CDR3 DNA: TGTGCCAGCGGGCTCCGGGGCCAGGATACGCAGTATTTT
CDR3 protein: CASGLRGQDTQYF

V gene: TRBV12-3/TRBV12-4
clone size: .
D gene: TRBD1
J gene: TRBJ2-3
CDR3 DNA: TGTGCCAGCAGTGAAGTGGGACAGAATACAGATACGCAGTATTTT
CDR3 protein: CASSEVGQNTDTQYF

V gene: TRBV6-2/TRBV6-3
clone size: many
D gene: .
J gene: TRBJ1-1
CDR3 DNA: TGTGCCAGCAGTTATCTGATCGGGGTAGGGACGAACACTGAAGCTTTCTTT
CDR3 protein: CASSYLIGVGTNTEAFF

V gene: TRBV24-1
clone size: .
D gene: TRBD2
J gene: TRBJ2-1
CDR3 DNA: TGTGCCACCAGTGATTCTGGGAGGGGCTACAATGAGCAGTTCTTC
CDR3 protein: CATSDSGRGYNEQFF

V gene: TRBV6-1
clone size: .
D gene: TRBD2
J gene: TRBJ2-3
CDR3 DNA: TGTGCCAGCGGAAGGAGCGGGAGAGGGGATACGCAGTATTTT
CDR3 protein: CASGRSGRGDTQYF

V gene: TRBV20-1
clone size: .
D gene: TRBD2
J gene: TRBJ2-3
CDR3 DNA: TGCAGTGCTCAAAAGCGGGGGAGGGACGCAGATACGCAGTATTTT
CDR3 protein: CSAQKRGRDADTQYF

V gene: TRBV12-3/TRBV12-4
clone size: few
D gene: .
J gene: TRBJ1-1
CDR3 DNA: TGTGCCAGCGTTTTTCAGTCGGGAGCGAACACTGAAGCTTTCTTT
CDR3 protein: CASVFQSGANTEAFF

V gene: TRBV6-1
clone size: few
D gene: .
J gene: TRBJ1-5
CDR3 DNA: TGTGCCAGCCTGGGAAGGGCAGGGAATCAGCCCCAGCATTTT
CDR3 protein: CASLGRAGNQPQHF

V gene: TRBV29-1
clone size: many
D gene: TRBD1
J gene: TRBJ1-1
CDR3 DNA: TGCAGCGTTAGGACAGGGGCCGACACTGAAGCTTTCTTT
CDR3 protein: CSVRTGADTEAFF

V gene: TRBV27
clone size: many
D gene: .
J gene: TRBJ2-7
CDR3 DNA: TGTGCCAGCAAAGCCACGGGGGCGGGACGAAACTACGAGCAGTACTTC
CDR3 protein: CASKATGAGRNYEQYF

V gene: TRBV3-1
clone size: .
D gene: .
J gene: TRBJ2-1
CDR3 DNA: TGTGCCTGCAGCCCACTCGGCCCGGCCAACAATGAGCAGTTCTTC
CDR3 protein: CACSPLGPANNEQFF

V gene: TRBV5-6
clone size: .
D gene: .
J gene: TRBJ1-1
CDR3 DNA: TGTGCCAGCAGCTTGGCCCGTCGCGGGGGATTGAACACTGAAGCTTTCTTT
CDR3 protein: CASSLARRGGLNTEAFF

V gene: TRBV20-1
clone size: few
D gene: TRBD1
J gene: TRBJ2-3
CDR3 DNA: TGCAGTGCTGTAAGCAGGGGGCCCGGGACAGATACGCAGTATTTT
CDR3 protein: CSAVSRGPGTDTQYF

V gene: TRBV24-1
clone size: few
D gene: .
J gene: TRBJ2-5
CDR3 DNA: TGTGCCACCAGTGATCGGGGGAGCGGAGAGACCCAGTACTTC
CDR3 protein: CATSDRGSGETQYF

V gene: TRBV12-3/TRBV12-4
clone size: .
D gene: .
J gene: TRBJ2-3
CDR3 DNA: TGTGCCAGCAGTTTTGCGTCACCCGGTAGGGATACGCAGTATTTT
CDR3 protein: CASSFASPGRDTQYF

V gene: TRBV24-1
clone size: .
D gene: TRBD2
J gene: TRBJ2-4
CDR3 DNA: TGTGCCACCAGTGATTCGCGGGGGGGCCAGATCATTCAGTACTTC
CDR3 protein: CATSDSRGGQIIQYF

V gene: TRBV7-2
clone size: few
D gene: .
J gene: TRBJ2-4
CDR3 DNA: TGTGCCAGCAGCCACGACAGAACCGTGGCCAAAAACATTCAGTACTTC
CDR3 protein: CASSHDRTVAKNIQYF

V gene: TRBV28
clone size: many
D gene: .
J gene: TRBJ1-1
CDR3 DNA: TGTGCCAGCAGTTTGGTTGATGGGGGTGAAGCTTTCTTT
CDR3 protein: CASSLVDGGEAFF